These 2 T cell receptor beta chains were all obtained from the same sample, sequenced in a study of human T cells and chemical hapten exposure. One entry per CDR3 protein, called by TCRdb with MiXCR from the RACE reads. The profile shows fewer than 100,000 distinct CDR3 sequences, 8.5% to 9.5% of them singletons. Noted time point: healthy volunteer bleed at 6 weeks. The study extracted total RNA from unfractionated whole blood. Sequenced: whole blood. These receptors all stem from a female donor in good health. Some clones in this sample may be carry-over from other donors' samples.

This clonotype was recorded once. The junction does not match germline at one end; this may be a read error. The chain couples TRBV6-5 to TRBJ2-2; tentatively, D is TRBD1 (5 bases). The CDR3 totals 13 residues. Germline CDR1 reads MNHEY; CDR2 reads SVGAGI. DNA of the CDR3: TGTGTCAGCAGTTACGTAGGGGCCGGGGAGCTGTTTTTT. It encodes CVSSYVGAGELFF.

This clonotype was found many times. This chain uses TRBV6-5 with TRBJ1-6, with 7 bases identical to TRBD1. V was pared by 7 bases and J by 5 bases, with 8 bases of the junction left unmatched. Germline loops: CDR1 MNHEY, CDR2 SVGAGI. The CDR3 spans 15 residues. The CDR3 nucleotides are TGTGCCAGCAAAGACCCGGGACAGCATAATTCACCCCTCCACTTT. It yields the protein CASKDPGQHNSPLHF.